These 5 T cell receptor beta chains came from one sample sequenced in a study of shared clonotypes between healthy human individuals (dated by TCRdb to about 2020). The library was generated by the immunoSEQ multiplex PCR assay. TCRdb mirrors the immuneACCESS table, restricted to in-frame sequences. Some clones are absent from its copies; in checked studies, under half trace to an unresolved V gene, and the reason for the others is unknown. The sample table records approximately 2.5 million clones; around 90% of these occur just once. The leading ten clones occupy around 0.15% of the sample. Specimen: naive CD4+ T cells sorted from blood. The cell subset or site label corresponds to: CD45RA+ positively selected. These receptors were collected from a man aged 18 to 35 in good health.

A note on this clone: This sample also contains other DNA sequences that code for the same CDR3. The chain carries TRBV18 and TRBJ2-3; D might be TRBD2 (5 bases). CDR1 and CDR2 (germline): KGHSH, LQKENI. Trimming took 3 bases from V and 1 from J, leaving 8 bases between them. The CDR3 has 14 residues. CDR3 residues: CASSPFSGTDTQYF. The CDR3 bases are TGTGCCAGCTCACCCTTTAGCGGCACAGATACGCAGTATTTT.

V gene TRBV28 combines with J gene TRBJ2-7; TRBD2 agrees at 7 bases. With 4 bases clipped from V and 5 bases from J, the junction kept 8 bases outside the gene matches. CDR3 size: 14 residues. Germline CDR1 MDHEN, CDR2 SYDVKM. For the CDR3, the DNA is TGTGCCAGCAGTTGGGAGGGTGGGAGCGACGAGCAGTACTTC. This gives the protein CASSWEGGSDEQYF. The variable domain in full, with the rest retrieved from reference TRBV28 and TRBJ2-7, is DVKVTQSSRYLVKRTGEKVFLECVQDMDHENMFWYRQDPGLGLRLIYFSYDVKMKEKGDIPEGYSVSREKKERFSLILESASTNQTSMYLCASSWEGGSDEQYFGPGTRLTVT.

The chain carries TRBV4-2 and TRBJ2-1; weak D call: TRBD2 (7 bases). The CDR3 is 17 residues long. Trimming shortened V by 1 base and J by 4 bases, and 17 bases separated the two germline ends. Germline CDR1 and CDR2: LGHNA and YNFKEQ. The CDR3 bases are TGTGCCAGCAGCCAAGGGGGGGCAGCGGGGATATACAATGAGCAGTTCTTC. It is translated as CASSQGGAAGIYNEQFF.

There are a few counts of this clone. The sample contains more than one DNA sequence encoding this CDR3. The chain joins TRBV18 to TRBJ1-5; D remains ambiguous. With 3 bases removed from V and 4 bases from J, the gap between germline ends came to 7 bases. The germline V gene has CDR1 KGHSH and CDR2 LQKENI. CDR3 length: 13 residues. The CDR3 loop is CASSPDLNQPQHF. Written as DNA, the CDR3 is TGTGCCAGCTCACCCGACTTGAATCAGCCCCAGCATTTT.

The CDR3 reads CASSSPSPGGNTIYF. The DNA for the CDR3 is TGTGCCAGCAGTTCCCCCTCCCCGGGGGGAAACACCATATATTTT. V gene TRBV28 combines with J gene TRBJ1-3; D unresolved. Germline lookup yields CDR1 MDHEN and CDR2 SYDVKM. V dropped 4 bases and J dropped 4 bases, with 14 bases sitting between them. CDR3 size: 15 residues.